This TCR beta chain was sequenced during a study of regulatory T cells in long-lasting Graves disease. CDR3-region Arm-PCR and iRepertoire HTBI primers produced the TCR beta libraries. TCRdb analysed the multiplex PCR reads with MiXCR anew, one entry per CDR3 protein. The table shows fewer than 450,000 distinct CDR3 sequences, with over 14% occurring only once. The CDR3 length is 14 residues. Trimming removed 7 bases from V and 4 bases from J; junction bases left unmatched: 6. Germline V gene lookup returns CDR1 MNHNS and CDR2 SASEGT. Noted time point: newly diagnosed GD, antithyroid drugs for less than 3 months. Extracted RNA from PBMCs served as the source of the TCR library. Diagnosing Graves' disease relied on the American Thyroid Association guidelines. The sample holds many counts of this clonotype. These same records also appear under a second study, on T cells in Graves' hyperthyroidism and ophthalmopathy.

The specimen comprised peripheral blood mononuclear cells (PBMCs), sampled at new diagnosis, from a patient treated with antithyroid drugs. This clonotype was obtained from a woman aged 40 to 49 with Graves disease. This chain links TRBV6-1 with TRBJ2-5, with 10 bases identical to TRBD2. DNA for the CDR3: TGTGCCAGCACTTCTAGCGGGAGAAGAGAGACCCAGTACTTC. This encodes CASTSSGRRETQYF.